This TCR beta chain was captured in a study of identical twins. This clonotype was counted at least ten times. The antigen remains undetermined. Study findings and constraints: Conclusions rested on cross-sectional statistics rather than following the same donors. Excess low generation probability was seen in twin-shared out-of-frame alpha sequences.

TCRdb re-called the 5' RACE reads through MiXCR, storing one row per CDR3 protein. The sample gives around 490,000 distinct CDR3 sequences, 13% to 15% of which show up once; more than 0.8% is in the top ten. There were only healthy Caucasians among the donors. CDR3 length: 16 amino acids. V shed 5 bases, J shed 2 bases, and the junction held 9 bases outside the gene matches. Germline CDR1 MDHEN, CDR2 SYDVKM. The same data also went into a second study, on yellow fever vaccine responses in identical twins. That paper adds: Reportedly, twins' vaccine T cell responses looked partly convergent and partly personalized.

The rearrangement links TRBV28 to TRBJ2-7; 10 positions match TRBD1. The sequenced material came from CD4+ T cells sorted from blood. The receptor's source is a woman younger than 30 in good health. The CDR3 DNA reads as TGTGCCAGCAGTCCCCCCTACGGACAGGGGGCCTACGAGCAGTACTTC. Translating it yields CASSPPYGQGAYEQYF.